Reported below is one T cell receptor (beta chain). Per the original data handling: It was from reference gene primer amplification that nucleated cell counts were estimated. Only in-frame clones appear in the TCRdb table, and some are missing; sequencing was by immunoSEQ multiplex PCR. V and J calls and clone size are copied from that table; D and trimming were computed from the DNA. Of 410,000 or so clones in the sample, 89% were seen once. Seattle's enrolled individuals joined amid active infection and were then monitored longitudinally. This entry is derived from a study of blood T cell repertoires in COVID-19. Study-level background: PBMCs, B-cell-depleted T cells, or T cells were the source of the cDNA or gDNA that made up the material.

CDR3 length: 12 amino acids. The chain has TRBV12-2 and TRBJ1-5. TRBV12-2 is tagged as a pseudogene. The sequence was collected from a woman between 35 and 50 years old with COVID-19, enrolled during active disease. The material sequenced was peripheral blood. The CDR3 nucleotides are TGTGCAAGTCGCCCGTCGAGGCCAGCCCAGCATTTT. Amino acids: CASRPSRPAQHF.